Below, one TCR beta chain is given with its context. The sample belongs to a study of low-dose radiotherapy and immunotherapy resistance in tumors. Priming of first-strand cDNA relied on TRAV- and TRBV-specific primers (covering alpha and beta chains). With a V-primer adapter and a constant-region primer, TCRs were amplified for 20 PCR cycles. MiXCR was run by TCRdb on the reads, yielding one entry per CDR3 protein. The profile shows tens of thousands of distinct CDR3 sequences, approximately 17% of them singletons. With 5 bases clipped from V and 4 bases from J, the junction kept 6 bases outside the gene matches. Germline V gene data show CDR1 as MRHNA and CDR2 as SNTAGT. The CDR3 spans 16 residues. Stated time point: before trial treatment.

The sample consisted of PBMCs, taken before treatment. The sequence was obtained from a male donor with prostate cancer. The chain employs TRBV6-4 and TRBJ2-1, with 12 positions matching TRBD2. The CDR3 DNA is TGTGCCAGCAGTCCTGCCGGGACTAGCGGGTACAATGAGCAGTTCTTC. Its protein product is CASSPAGTSGYNEQFF.